This T cell receptor (beta chain) was identified in a study of cytomegalovirus exposure and HLA in healthy donors. A note on this clone: The antigen remains undetermined.

The study drew the donors from its roughly 120-subject validation cohort, separate from the 666-subject first cohort. The V gene's germline CDR1 is MDHEN and CDR2 SYDVKM. The CDR3 sequence is 17 residues long. The J segment lost 3 bases and the V segment lost 5 bases, leaving 12 bases of the junction unmatched. Study-level results: The study flagged around 160 TCR beta chains as cytomegalovirus-associated.

The table came from immunoSEQ multiplex PCR; TCRdb's copy has only in-frame clones and leaves some out. This table has about 44,000 clones, roughly 93% appearing once. The chain combines TRBV28 with TRBJ1-2; 10 positions match TRBD1. This sequence originates from a woman aged 18 to 35 in good health and CMV-seronegative. Input material: PBMCs. This CDR3 reads CASSPRGFGTGDYGYTF. CDR3 nucleotides: TGTGCCAGCAGTCCTAGAGGGTTTGGGACAGGGGACTATGGCTACACCTTC.